The source of this T cell receptor beta chain is a study of blood T cell repertoires in COVID-19. Study overall: Sites across the United States, Italy and Spain contributed samples from acute and convalescent COVID-19.

Trimming took 5 bases from V and 2 from J, leaving 17 bases between them. Germline V gives CDR1 LNHDA, CDR2 SQIVND (reference sequence). CDR3 size: 16 residues. In the study's own analysis: From reference gene primer amplification, estimates of nucleated cell counts were derived. Generated by immunoSEQ multiplex PCR, the TCRdb table keeps only in-frame clones and is missing some. The DNA was the basis for D and trimming; V, J and clone size are from that table. Here the sample spans some 16,000 clones, around 80% being singletons. This clonotype was sampled from a man aged 55 to 70 with acute or convalescent COVID-19. The specimen sequenced was peripheral blood. This rearrangement joins TRBV19 to TRBJ2-3; maybe TRBD1 (6 bases). CDR3 in DNA: TGTGCCAGTAGTGTCAACAGGGTTCCGGTCACAGATACGCAGTATTTT. Amino acids: CASSVNRVPVTDTQYF.